This entry describes one TCR beta chain. Trimming shortened V by 1 base and J by 4 bases, and 17 bases separated the two germline ends. Per the germline V gene, CDR1 is KGHSH and CDR2 is LQKENI. The CDR3 has 16 amino acids. The record originates from a study of blood T cell repertoires in COVID-19. TCRdb keeps only in-frame clones here, not all; method: immunoSEQ multiplex PCR. Altogether roughly 86,000 clones are present, more than 75% being singletons, with the ten largest covering about 5%. Source material: peripheral blood. The chain recombines TRBV18 with TRBJ2-7; weak D call: TRBD1 (6 bases). This receptor was identified in a man in his fifties with active or convalescent COVID-19. The chain's CDR3 is CASSPRGPPGKYEQYF. In DNA form, the CDR3 reads TGTGCCAGCTCACCACGGGGGCCCCCTGGGAAGTACGAGCAGTACTTC.